This TCR beta chain was observed in a study of T cell changes during pregnancy in multiple sclerosis (dated by TCRdb to the late 2010s). Study-level background: The study looked at changes in the T cell repertoire across pregnancy in women with multiple sclerosis.

As concerns this clone: Its antigen is not yet known. There are no base qualities to consult, and no much larger clone falls within one base.

Receptor libraries were prepared by the immunoSEQ multiplex PCR assay. In TCRdb, the immuneACCESS table is reduced to in-frame sequences with V and J assigned. These tables do not hold every clone; where another copy was compared, an unresolved V gene accounts for under half, and the others remain unexplained. The sample table lists roughly 49,000 clones, roughly 95% of them with a count of one. Together, the top ten hold around 3.9% of the sample. The sequence derives from a female donor with multiple sclerosis, enrolled in a pregnancy study. Here the sequenced sample was CD8+ T cells from peripheral blood mononuclear cells, taken after pregnancy.

The nucleotide sequence reads as follows: TGTGCCAGCAGTTCCCGACTAGCGGGAGGGCTCTACGAGCAGTACTTC. It codes for CASSSRLAGGLYEQYF. The chain uses TRBV28 and TRBJ2-7; 14 middle bases align to TRBD2. From the cysteine up to the phenylalanine, the CDR3 has a length of 16 residues. The only DNA kept is the CDR3, 48 bases in frame from the first base. As encoded in the germline V gene, CDR1 is MDHEN while CDR2 is SYDVKM. Germline trimming amounts to 4 bases on V and 3 bases on J, with 5 as the count of junction bases outside the gene matches.